Included here is one T cell receptor beta chain sequence, with context. Its specific antigen is unknown. One junction end disagrees with the germline gene, perhaps due to a read error. The receptor library was made with the immunoSEQ multiplex PCR assay. For the multiplex PCR, a mixture combining 60 forward primers for TCR Vbeta segments and 13 reverse primers for TCR Jbeta segments was used. Amplification of the CDR3 region of rearranged TCR beta genes was performed with a multiplex PCR assay on genomic DNA. The amplified TCR beta libraries were sequenced on the Illumina HiSeq System as 87-base-pair reads. The study's processing was this. A later analysis counted tens of millions of unique TCR beta chains across the approximately 700 repertoires, and roughly 9.9 million of these chains were shared by at least two donors. A nearest-neighbor algorithm error-corrected the raw reads and collapsed the reads into unique sequences, merging closely related sequences to remove PCR and sequencing errors. To assign V, D and J gene segments, CDR3 sequences were aligned to IMGT reference sequences. For a sequence to be retained, at least a six-nucleotide match to both a V gene segment and a J gene segment was required. A rearrangement was called productive if the CDR3 had no stop codons and remained in frame with V and J, and every other rearrangement was called non-productive. CDR3 was defined according to IMGT convention as the region running from the second conserved V-encoded cysteine to the conserved J-encoded phenylalanine. The earlier analysis of about 610 of the donors excluded any sequence lacking an unambiguous match to a single V gene segment. An earlier analysis of a few hundred of the donors called V segments functional above 56.7% productive rearrangements and segregating when the between-donor standard deviation exceeded 5%. A statistical classification framework was built to diagnose cytomegalovirus status from the catalog of TCR beta chain sequences. V and J gene assignment, in a later analysis, came from comparing TCR nucleotide sequences with IMGT/GENE-DB human TR gene sequences. The TCRdist pipeline was used in a later analysis to assign CDR3 sequences and most-parsimonious VDJ recombination scenarios. In a later analysis, each TCR beta chain was defined by its CDR3 amino acid sequence together with its V-gene family, and reads lacking a unique V-gene family were excluded. As a way to deal with suspected cross-contamination and a sequencing artifact, a later analysis dropped 500 to 700 nucleotide sequences that were highly shared and had low generation probability. For each public chain, a later analysis derived a clonal expansion index from normalized ranks of inferred template counts within each repertoire. A later analysis computed generation probabilities with a VDJ recombination model fitted to out-of-frame rearrangements, and checked the results against IGoR. In a later analysis, hypergeometric tests were used to score TCR-TCR, TCR-HLA and TCR-CMV co-occurrence, with a repertoire-size bias correction applied to TCR pairs. To estimate false discovery rates, a later analysis permuted the HLA or CMV assignments 20 times. In a later analysis, co-occurring TCRs were grouped using DBSCAN, and TCRdist sequence similarity was added for clustering within HLA-allele-positive subsets. Repertoires with fewer than 30,000 or more than 120,000 public chains were left out of co-occurrence clustering, as were five repertoires with anomalous nucleotide sharing. Here the immuneACCESS table is served through TCRdb, limited to in-frame sequences with V and J called. Missing clones are a known gap in these copies; in checked studies unresolved V genes cover under half, and the rest lacks a known reason. V, J and clone size were drawn from that table, and D and trimming were deduced from the DNA. This sample has hundreds of thousands of clones in its table, and around nine tenths of those were observed once. Approximately 1% of the sample is in the top ten clones.

The cysteine opens and the phenylalanine closes a CDR3 of 15 amino acids. Only CDR3 DNA remains: 45 bases, in frame from the first base. The CDR1 and CDR2 encoded by the germline V gene (reference sequence) are SEHNR and FQNEAQ. This entry is derived from a study of cytomegalovirus exposure and HLA in healthy donors (dated by TCRdb to 2016 to 2017). Regarding the study in general: An earlier analysis of 587 of the donors reported over 250 Gb of sequence data and around 110 million unique TCR beta sequences obtained from roughly 170 million T cells. Using immunosequencing, the study profiled T cell repertoires from 640 or so subjects and related those repertoires to cytomegalovirus serostatus. Among several hundred genotyped donors of the cohort, an average of around 220,000 unique TCR beta nucleotide sequences was sequenced per donor, of which 15% to 20% were non-productive. To study patterns of TCR occurrence, a later analysis re-analyzed previously published TCR beta repertoires from 650 to 750 donors and added high-resolution HLA genotyping. Genome-wide SNP genotypes for about three fifths of the roughly 700 donors were used in a later genetic analysis, which treated that subset as a discovery cohort. Every discovery cohort repertoire had been produced on one sequencing platform. The study combined high-throughput TCR immunosequencing, statistical association of individual TCRs with disease status, and machine learning to predict cytomegalovirus infection status. Alongside the repertoire data, information on donor age, sex, ethnicity and CMV serostatus was compiled. About 330 gigabases of sequencing data and around 85 million unique TCR sequences made up an early release that covered some 640 HLA-typed donors. In an earlier analysis of over 550 of the donors, high-throughput TCR beta sequencing was used to judge whether each TCR beta V gene segment behaved as functional or pseudogenic. Typing coverage differed by locus: A, B, C, DRB1 and DQB1 were typed in roughly 620-630 donors, DQA1 in 522, DPA1 in some 600, and DPB1 in 472. Of the 300 to 450 genotyped donors, roughly 80% were placed in the genetic ancestry cluster associated with self-reported Caucasian donors. The later analysis used no new phenotypic data to find candidate immune exposures, relying instead on TCR beta sequences and their occurrence across donors. The study aimed to test whether signatures of past pathogen exposure could be identified by cataloging public T cell receptors. Along with the roughly 700-subject first cohort, a separate validation cohort of over 90 different subjects was used. About five DR-DQ haplotypes were treated as single units for association and clustering because of strong linkage in the cohort. Class I and class II HLA loci were covered by the typing at four-digit resolution. Study-level results and caveats: When HLA alleles, especially DR and DQ, strongly co-occurred, attributing TCR associations to individual alleles was difficult. The study gave a list of 150 to 200 TCR beta chains associated with cytomegalovirus. An earlier analysis of several hundred of the donors showed that most TCR beta V segments appeared in productive rearrangements either about 87% or about 30% of the time, which broadly matched IMGT annotations. A cluster of highly shared sequence variants was judged likely to represent a technical artifact of the sequencing pipeline. According to the authors, the approach could potentially be generalized to other disease states and immunological phenotypes. Roughly uniform sequencing depth across donors was assumed in presence/absence analyses, although this assumption may not hold. The 87-base-pair reads could not distinguish some IMGT-functional V segments, including TRBV6-2 and TRBV6-3, so those segments were excluded. According to a later analysis, TCR association rates differed among HLA loci, with DRB1 alleles showing the most associated TCRs and HLA-C alleles showing the fewest. Specific HLA alleles were associated with over 15,000 TCR beta sequences at a false discovery rate of 0.05 in a later analysis. Most TCR sequences were observed very rarely across donors, whereas some public TCRs were present in many individuals. Most CMV-associated TCR beta chains appeared to be HLA-restricted in a later analysis, and the HLA associations seemed to be driven largely by CMV exposure. A later analysis reported that several top co-occurrence clusters appeared linked to parvovirus B19, influenza, CMV and Epstein-Barr virus. A few of the identified cytomegalovirus-associated TCR beta chains were confirmed in vitro to be specific for cytomegalovirus antigens. In a later genetic analysis, fewer N-insertions in productive TCRs were reported among donors in an Asian-associated ancestry cluster than the 666-donor mean. Because counts were too low, around 18 rarely observed V segments, including chromosome 9 orphons, were left out of the earlier analysis of about 620 of the donors. Cytomegalovirus status was reported to be diagnosed by the classifier with high specificity and sensitivity in both the original and validation cohorts. The only immune exposure information available for the cohort was CMV serostatus. Linkage disequilibrium might explain the correlated functional status among segregating V segments, but an unknown experimental factor could not be ruled out. Compared with equally common non-associated chains, HLA-associated TCR beta chains in a later analysis were more clonally expanded and had lower generation probabilities. Because some donors lacked HLA typing at each locus, the association tests relied only on the typed subset. The cohort was sequenced for TCR beta chains only, and without alpha or paired-chain data the features that could be detected were limited. An association between a missense DCLRE1C variant and V-gene and J-gene trimming of TCR beta chains was found in a later genetic analysis and replicated in an independent cohort. A further reported finding was that TCR beta sequences accurately predicted the HLA-A and HLA-B alleles for most subjects in the first cohort.

The cohort comprised around 700 healthy bone marrow donors. At the time of sampling, all cohort members were nominally healthy, though unrecorded immune exposures were likely present. The donor tested CMV seronegative, placing the donor among the 350 or so seronegative members of the cohort. A peripheral blood sample was provided by each donor, and peripheral blood mononuclear cells were used for TCR beta sequencing. Genomic DNA extraction from the blood cell samples was performed with the Qiagen DNeasy Blood Extraction Kit. The sequence derives from a woman aged 18 to 35 in good health and CMV-seronegative. The sequence is built from TRBV7-9 and TRBJ1-5; TRBD1 could be the D gene, as 6 bases match. The sequencing input was PBMCs. The CDR3 reads as follows: CSSSSGAYSNQPQHF. The DNA sequence reads TGTTCCAGCAGCTCAGGGGCTTATAGCAATCAGCCCCAGCATTTT.